The 24 T cell receptor beta chains below were found in one sample sequenced in a study of T cells in Graves' hyperthyroidism and ophthalmopathy. TCR beta CDR3 sequences were amplified from RNA transcripts. The primer set for the first-round RT-PCR of the TCR CDR3 was HTBI. MiXCR, run by TCRdb on the multiplex PCR reads, gives a single entry per CDR3 protein. The table shows about 720,000 distinct CDR3 sequences, with about 17% occurring only once. Sequenced input: blood. These receptors came from a woman between 50 and 59 years old with Graves' hyperthyroidism that later progressed to Graves' ophthalmopathy.

This clonotype came up a few times. V gene TRBV30 combines with J gene TRBJ1-5; D gene ambiguous. Trimming left V 2 bases short and J 6 bases short, with 14 bases between. The CDR3 totals 14 residues. Germline V CDR1 and CDR2: GTSNPN, SVGIG (reference sequence). CDR3 nucleotide sequence: TGTGCCTGGAGTCAGGCTAGGTTGGGTCAGCCCCAGCATTTT. Encoded protein: CAWSQARLGQPQHF.

This chain joins TRBV20-1 and TRBJ1-6; D is possibly TRBD1 (5 bases). The CDR3 sequence is 14 residues long. Germline CDR1 and CDR2: DFQATT and SNEGSKA (reference sequence). Trimming shortened V by 0 bases and J by 10 bases, and 13 bases separated the two germline ends. The CDR3 spells CSARDYQGSSPLHF. The CDR3 nucleotides are TGCAGTGCTAGAGATTATCAGGGATCATCACCCCTCCACTTT.

This clonotype was counted at least ten times. The chain uses TRBV12-3 or TRBV12-4 and TRBJ1-2, with D perhaps TRBD1 (5 bases). The V end was cut by 3 bases, the J end by 0 bases, with 11 bases between. The CDR3 is 15 residues long. The CDR3 sequence: CASSFRRGANYGYTF. DNA for the CDR3: TGTGCCAGCAGTTTTAGGAGGGGAGCTAACTATGGCTACACCTTC.

In its sample, this clonotype was seen a few times. V is TRBV9 and J is TRBJ2-2, with TRBD1 matching over 7 bases. Germline values: CDR1 SGDLS, CDR2 YYNGEE. The CDR3 is 17 amino acids. Trimming at V came to 3 bases and at J to 1 base, leaving 9 bases not matched to a gene. In DNA, the CDR3 is TGTGCCAGCAGCGCCTACAGGGGAATTGTGAACACCGGGGAGCTGTTTTTT. Translated, it gives CASSAYRGIVNTGELFF.

This clonotype has a handful of counts. J is TRBJ1-5 and V is TRBV20-1, with D tentatively TRBD1 (6 bases). The length of the CDR3 is 16 residues. Germline V gene lookup returns CDR1 DFQATT and CDR2 SNEGSKA (reference sequence). V lost 3 bases and J 6 bases, leaving 21 bases between the germline ends. CDR3 in amino acids: CSASPTEGGRGQPQHF. DNA of the CDR3: TGCAGTGCTAGTCCAACGGAGGGGGGCCGGGGTCAGCCCCAGCATTTT.

This clonotype was seen at least ten times. The V and J genes are TRBV20-1 and TRBJ2-5, with TRBD1 as a possible D gene (6 bases). The V gene lost 3 bases and the J gene lost 2 bases, with 13 bases spanning the gap. The CDR3 sequence is 14 residues long. Germline loops: CDR1 DFQATT, CDR2 SNEGSKA (reference sequence). The CDR3 bases are TGCAGTGCTAGCGTTACAGGGTGGCAAGAGACCCAGTACTTC. Translated, it gives CSASVTGWQETQYF.

This clonotype was seen many times. This chain connects TRBV3-1 to TRBJ2-1, with unresolved D. Germline CDR1 reads LGHDT; CDR2 reads YNNKEL (reference sequence). The CDR3 runs to 13 residues. V was cut by 2 bases and J by 7 bases, with 9 bases left in between. The CDR3 is CASSQKRLNEQFF. The CDR3 DNA sequence: TGTGCCAGCAGCCAAAAGAGGCTGAATGAGCAGTTCTTC.

The rearrangement joins TRBV5-6 to TRBJ1-1, with 7 nucleotides matching TRBD1. CDR1 and CDR2 from the germline V gene are SGHDT and YYEEEE. The trim removed 4 bases at V and 7 bases at J, leaving 7 bases unmatched. The CDR3 runs to 13 residues. The CDR3 protein is CASSPTGEGEAFF. CDR3 nucleotide sequence: TGTGCCAGCAGCCCAACAGGGGAGGGTGAAGCTTTCTTT. Full variable domain (remainder filled in from reference TRBV5-6 and TRBJ1-1): DAGVTQSPTHLIKTRGQQVTLRCSPKSGHDTVSWYQQALGQGPQFIFQYYEEEERQRGNFPDRFSGHQFPNYSSELNVNALLLGDSALYLCASSPTGEGEAFFGQGTRLTVV.

The J gene is TRBJ2-1, the V gene TRBV7-8; D is perhaps TRBD1 (5 bases). This CDR3 region has 16 residues. Germline lookup yields CDR1 SGHVS and CDR2 FQNEAQ. The V end was cut by 0 bases, the J end by 5 bases, with 14 bases between. The CDR3 region has the DNA TGTGCCAGCAGCTTAGCGGGTACAGGCCGAGACAATGAGCAGTTCTTC. Translating gives CASSLAGTGRDNEQFF.

The V call is TRBV5-6, the J call TRBJ2-2; D is possibly TRBD1 or TRBD2 (5 bases each). Germline V gene lookup returns CDR1 SGHDT and CDR2 YYEEEE. Trimming removed 4 bases at V and 8 bases at J, with 18 bases between. The CDR3 sequence is 15 residues long. The CDR3 loop reads CASSQTAGTLGELFF. In nucleotides, the CDR3 is TGTGCCAGCAGCCAAACCGCAGGGACCTTGGGGGAGCTGTTTTTT.

Remarks on this clonotype: The germline gene is not matched at one end of the junction; a read error may be the cause. This chain links TRBV7-3 with TRBJ1-4; D possibly corresponds to TRBD1 (5 bases). The germline V gene has CDR1 SGHTA and CDR2 FQGTGA. There are 15 residues in the CDR3. CDR3 bases: TGCGCCAGCAGTCAAGGGGTTTTAACTAATGAAAAACTGTTTTTT. Amino acids: CASSQGVLTNEKLFF.

This clonotype was detected many times. The chain joins TRBV3-1 to TRBJ2-7; D is ambiguous. This CDR3 is built from 15 residues. V was cut by 2 bases and J by 6 bases, with 17 bases left in between. Germline lookup yields CDR1 LGHDT and CDR2 YNNKEL (reference sequence). CDR3 in DNA: TGTGCCAGCAGCCAAACCCCCTCAGGAAGGGCCGAGCAGTACTTC. The encoded protein is CASSQTPSGRAEQYF.

J is TRBJ2-5 and V is TRBV5-1; possible D gene TRBD1, 5 bases. Germline CDR1 is SGHRS and CDR2 is YFSETQ. Trimming removed 4 bases from V and 2 bases from J, with 12 bases in between. This CDR3 comprises 14 residues. The CDR3 bases are TGCGCCAGCAGCGAGGCAGGGAAACAAGAGACCCAGTACTTC. This translates into CASSEAGKQETQYF.

CDR3 protein: CSASSPGGSNEQYF. The CDR3 DNA follows: TGCAGTGCTAGTAGCCCGGGGGGGTCGAATGAGCAGTACTTC. V gene TRBV20-1 combines with J gene TRBJ2-1; 8 nucleotides align to TRBD2. The last part of the DNA fits TRBJ2-7 better; the J call may be wrong. CDR3 size: 14 residues. The germline CDR1 and CDR2 sequences are DFQATT and SNEGSKA (reference sequence).

The chain combines TRBV12-3 or TRBV12-4 with TRBJ1-2; weak D call: TRBD1 (6 bases). Trimming removed 7 bases at V and 0 bases at J, with 15 bases between. The CDR3 spans 15 residues. This chain's CDR3 is CASTDTGTANYGYTF. The DNA of the CDR3 is TGTGCCAGCACCGACACAGGGACGGCTAACTATGGCTACACCTTC.

This clonotype was recorded a few times. J is TRBJ1-1 and V is TRBV3-1; 7 bases agree with TRBD1. The CDR3 runs 16 residues. Per germline, CDR1 LGHDT and CDR2 YNNKEL (reference sequence). J gave up 7 bases and V 1 base, and 12 bases lay outside the gene matches. CDR3 DNA sequence: TGTGCCAGCAGCCAAGCCGTACGGTCAGGGGGGGGTGAAGCTTTCTTT. It yields the protein CASSQAVRSGGGEAFF.

V is TRBV14 and J is TRBJ2-5; TRBD2 matches at 7 bases. The CDR3 spans 14 residues. The germline V gene has CDR1 SGHDN and CDR2 FVKESK. J was trimmed by 7 bases and V by 1 base; bases with no gene match: 6. The CDR3 loop is CASSQATSYGTQYF. Written as DNA, the CDR3 is TGTGCCAGCAGCCAAGCGACTAGCTATGGGACCCAGTACTTC.

J is TRBJ2-4 and V is TRBV15, with 7 positions matching TRBD1. The CDR3 is 16 amino acids. Germline-derived CDR1 and CDR2 are LNHNV and YYDKDF (reference sequence). J lost 1 base, V lost 3 bases, and 6 bases had no gene match. The CDR3 coding sequence is TGTGCCACCAGCAGGACAGGGATGAGGGCCAAAAACATTCAGTACTTC. Translation: CATSRTGMRAKNIQYF.

The CDR3 protein is CASGLRADSYNEQFF. CDR3 nucleotides: TGCGCCAGCGGTCTGAGGGCAGATTCCTACAATGAGCAGTTCTTC. The chain combines TRBV5-1 with TRBJ2-1, with D perhaps matching TRBD2 (5 bases). Germline V CDR1 and CDR2: SGHRS, YFSETQ. With 7 bases removed from V and 1 base from J, the gap between germline ends came to 15 bases. The CDR3 length is 15 residues.

In this sample, this clonotype turned up many times. This chain connects TRBV12-3 or TRBV12-4 to TRBJ2-2, with D possibly TRBD1 on 6 matching bases. Trimming left V 5 bases short and J 5 bases short, with 18 bases between. The CDR3 extends over 16 amino acids. The CDR3 sequence is CASSGGKRRLTGELFF. Written as DNA, the CDR3 is TGTGCCAGCAGTGGGGGCAAGAGGAGGTTGACCGGGGAGCTGTTTTTT.

This clonotype was found a few times. The V gene is TRBV19, the J gene TRBJ1-1; D is possibly TRBD1 (6 bases). This CDR3 region has 14 residues. V lost 8 bases and J lost 4, with 17 bases in between. Germline loops: CDR1 LNHDA, CDR2 SQIVND (reference sequence). CDR3 sequence (DNA): TGTGCCAGTTCGGCAGGGGCGCAGCTCACTGAAGCTTTCTTT. It is translated as CASSAGAQLTEAFF.

V is TRBV7-2 and J is TRBJ2-7, with D perhaps given as TRBD1 or TRBD2 (5 bases each). The CDR3 runs to 14 residues. CDR1 and CDR2 from the germline V gene are SGHTA and FQGNSA. The ends were cut back, 4 bases at V and 1 base at J, with 11 bases in the middle. The CDR3 loop is CASSYRDVSYEQYF. CDR3 DNA: TGTGCCAGCAGCTATCGGGACGTATCCTACGAGCAGTACTTC.

In this sample, this clonotype turned up many times. The chain joins TRBV5-1 to TRBJ1-1; D is perhaps TRBD1 (6 bases). The CDR3 consists of 14 residues. CDR1 is SGHRS and CDR2 is YFSETQ in the germline V gene. Trimming shortened V by 2 bases and J by 6 bases, and 14 bases separated the two germline ends. The CDR3 nucleotides read TGCGCCAGCAGCTTCGTAATGGGGGCCCCTGAAGCTTTCTTT. Its protein product is CASSFVMGAPEAFF. The variable domain in full, completed from reference TRBV5-1 and TRBJ1-1, reads KAGVTQTPRYLIKTRGQQVTLSCSPISGHRSVSWYQQTPGQGLQFLFEYFSETQRNKGNFPGRFSGRQFSNSRSEMNVSTLELGDSALYLCASSFVMGAPEAFFGQGTRLTVV.

This clonotype appeared many times. V usage is TRBV2 and J usage is TRBJ1-2; 7 nucleotides align to TRBD1. V was pared by 6 bases and J by 8 bases, with 15 bases of the junction left unmatched. This CDR3 is 15 amino acids long. In germline, CDR1 is SNHLY, CDR2 FYNNEI. CDR3 DNA: TGTGCCAGCAGACCCGGGACAGACTTTTCTGGGGGCTACACCTTC. This encodes CASRPGTDFSGGYTF.